This T cell receptor beta chain was captured in a study of T cell responses to AZD1222 COVID-19 vaccine. Study results and caveats: Possibly, clonal diversity was underestimated; donors were largely white British and included more females.

The CDR3 covers 14 residues. Germline values: CDR1 SGHAT, CDR2 FQNNGV. Trimming stripped 3 bases from V and 7 bases from J, with 15 bases between. The data were produced by immunoSEQ multiplex PCR, yet TCRdb's version contains in-frame clones alone and is incomplete. The sample has fewer than 95,000 clones; 80% to 90% are singletons. Turning to this clone: The antigen is undetermined.

The chain couples TRBV11-2 to TRBJ1-2; D may be TRBD1 (5 bases). The source was peripheral blood, collected on day 0 of AZD1222 vaccination. This sequence originates from an adult in good health. The CDR3, as DNA: TGTGCCAGCAGCTTTTACCTGGGGGAAAGTGGCTACACCTTC. Residues: CASSFYLGESGYTF. Full variable domain (rest looked up from reference TRBV11-2 and TRBJ1-2): EAGVAQSPRYKIIEKRQSVAFWCNPISGHATLYWYQQILGQGPKLLIQFQNNGVVDDSQLPKDRFSAERLKGVDSTLKIQPAKLEDSAVYLCASSFYLGESGYTFGSGTRLTVV.